Given below is one T cell receptor beta chain in context. Unmatched junction bases numbered 12, after V lost 6 bases and J lost 15 bases. Germline V lookup: CDR1 MNHEY, CDR2 SVGEGT. CDR3 size: 13 residues. The sample originates from a study of T cells in Graves' hyperthyroidism and ophthalmopathy. Amplification of TCR beta CDR3 regions used RNA as the template. An initial round of RT-PCR targeting the TCR CDR3 relied on the HTBI primer set. Each CDR3 protein gets one entry after TCRdb re-called the multiplex PCR reads with MiXCR. The data show 300,000 to 400,000 distinct CDR3 sequences, 15% to 20% seen once.

This clonotype was obtained from a woman aged 45-60 years with Graves' hyperthyroidism. The chain employs TRBV6-2 or TRBV6-3 and TRBJ2-1; 9 bases align to TRBD2. The source material was blood. CDR3 sequence (DNA): TGTGCCAGCAGGGTAGCGGGAGTGGGGGACTGGTTCTTC. It translates to CASRVAGVGDWFF.